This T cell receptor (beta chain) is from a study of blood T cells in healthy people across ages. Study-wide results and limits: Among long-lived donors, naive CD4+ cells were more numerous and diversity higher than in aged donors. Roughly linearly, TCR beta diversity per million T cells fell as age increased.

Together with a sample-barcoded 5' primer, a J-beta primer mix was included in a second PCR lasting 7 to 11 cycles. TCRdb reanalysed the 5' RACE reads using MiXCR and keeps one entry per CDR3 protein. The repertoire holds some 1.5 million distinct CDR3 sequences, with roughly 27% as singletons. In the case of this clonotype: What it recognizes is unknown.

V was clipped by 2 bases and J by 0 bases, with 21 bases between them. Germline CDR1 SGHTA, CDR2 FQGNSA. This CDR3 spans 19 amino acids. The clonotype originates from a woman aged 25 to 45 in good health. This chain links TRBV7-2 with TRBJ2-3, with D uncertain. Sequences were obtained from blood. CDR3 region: CASSLSPRLLTTSTDTQYF. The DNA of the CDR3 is TGTGCCAGCAGCTTATCTCCACGTCTACTAACGACGAGCACAGATACGCAGTATTTT.